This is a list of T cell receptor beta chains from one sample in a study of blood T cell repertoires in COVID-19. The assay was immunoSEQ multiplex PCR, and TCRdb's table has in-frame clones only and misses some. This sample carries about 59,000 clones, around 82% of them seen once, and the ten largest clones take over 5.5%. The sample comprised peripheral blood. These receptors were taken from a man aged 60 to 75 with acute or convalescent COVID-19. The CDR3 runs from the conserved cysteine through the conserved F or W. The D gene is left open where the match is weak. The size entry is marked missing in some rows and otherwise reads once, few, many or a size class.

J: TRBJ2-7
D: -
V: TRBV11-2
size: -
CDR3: CASSLVSSYEQYF
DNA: TGTGCCAGCAGCTTAGTCTCCTCCTACGAGCAGTACTTC

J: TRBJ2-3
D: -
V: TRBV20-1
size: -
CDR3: CSASQRAWSTDTQYF
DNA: TGCAGTGCTAGTCAGAGGGCTTGGAGCACAGATACGCAGTATTTT

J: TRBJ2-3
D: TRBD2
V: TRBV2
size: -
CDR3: CASRVSGGTDTQYF
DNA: TGTGCCAGCAGGGTTAGCGGGGGCACAGATACGCAGTATTTT

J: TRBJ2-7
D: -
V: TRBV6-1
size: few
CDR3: CASSEARRLGGSYEQYF
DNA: TGTGCCAGCAGTGAAGCTAGGAGGCTGGGAGGATCTTACGAGCAGTACTTC

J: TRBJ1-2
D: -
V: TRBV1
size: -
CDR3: CTSSQNQTASSGGYTF
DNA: TGCACCAGCAGCCAGAACCAGACAGCGTCGAGTGGTGGCTACACCTTC

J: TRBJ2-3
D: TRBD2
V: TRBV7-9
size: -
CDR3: CATLAGGSTDTQYF
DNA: TGTGCCACCCTAGCGGGGGGGAGCACAGATACGCAGTATTTT

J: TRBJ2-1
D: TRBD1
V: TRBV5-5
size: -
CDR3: CASSKTGTGAYNEQFF
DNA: TGTGCCAGCAGCAAGACCGGGACAGGGGCCTACAATGAGCAGTTCTTC

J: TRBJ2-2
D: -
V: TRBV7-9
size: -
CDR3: CASSLDRTTNPNTGELFF
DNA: TGTGCCAGCAGCTTAGACAGGACTACAAACCCTAACACCGGGGAGCTGTTTTTT

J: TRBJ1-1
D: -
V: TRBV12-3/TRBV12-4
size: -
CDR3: CASSLASEAFF
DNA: TGTGCCAGCAGTTTAGCGTCGGAAGCTTTCTTT

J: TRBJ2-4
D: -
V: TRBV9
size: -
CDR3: CASSVGTTGLAKNIQYF
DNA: TGTGCCAGCAGCGTGGGAACCACAGGGCTAGCCAAAAACATTCAGTACTTC

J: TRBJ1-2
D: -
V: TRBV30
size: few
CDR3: CAWNVGYGYTF
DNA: TGTGCCTGGAACGTCGGGTATGGCTACACCTTC

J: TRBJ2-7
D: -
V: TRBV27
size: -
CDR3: CASSRGLEQYF
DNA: TGTGCCAGCAGTCGCGGGCTCGAGCAGTACTTC

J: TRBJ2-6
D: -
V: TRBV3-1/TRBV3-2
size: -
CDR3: CASSQDPQFLTGANVLTF
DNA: TGTGCCAGCAGCCAAGATCCACAGTTTTTAACTGGGGCCAACGTCCTGACTTTC

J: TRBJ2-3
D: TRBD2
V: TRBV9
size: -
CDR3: CASSVAPLGAGLTDTQYF
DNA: TGTGCCAGCAGCGTAGCCCCCCTGGGAGCGGGGTTGACAGATACGCAGTATTTT

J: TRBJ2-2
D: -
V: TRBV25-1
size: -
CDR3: CASFGGRPDTGELFF
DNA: TGTGCCAGCTTCGGAGGCCGGCCCGACACCGGGGAGCTGTTTTTT

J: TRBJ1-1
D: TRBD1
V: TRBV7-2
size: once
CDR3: CASSFSTQGTEAFF
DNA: TGTGCCAGCAGCTTTTCAACACAGGGGACTGAAGCTTTCTTT

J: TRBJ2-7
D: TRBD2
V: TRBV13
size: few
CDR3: CASSSSRAGGREQYF
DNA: TGTGCCAGCAGCTCCTCACGTGCGGGGGGGCGCGAGCAGTACTTC

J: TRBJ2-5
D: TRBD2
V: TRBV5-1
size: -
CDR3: CASSRRGGQETQYF
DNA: TGCGCCAGCAGTCGCCGGGGGGGCCAAGAGACCCAGTACTTC

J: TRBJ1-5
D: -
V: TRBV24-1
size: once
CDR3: CATSAGGSQPQHF
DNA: TGTGCCACCAGTGCGGGGGGCTCTCAGCCCCAGCATTTT

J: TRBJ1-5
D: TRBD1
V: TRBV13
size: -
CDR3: CASSQGTGHQPQHF
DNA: TGTGCCAGCAGCCAAGGGACAGGGCATCAGCCCCAGCATTTT

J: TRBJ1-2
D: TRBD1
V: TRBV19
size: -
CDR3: CASSKNRGQDGYTF
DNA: TGTGCCAGTAGTAAGAACAGGGGGCAGGATGGCTACACCTTC

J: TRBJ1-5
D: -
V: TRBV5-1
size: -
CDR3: CASSLATGPGQPQHF
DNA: TGCGCCAGCAGCTTGGCCACAGGGCCCGGCCAGCCCCAGCATTTT

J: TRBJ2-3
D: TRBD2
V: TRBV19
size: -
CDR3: CASSIPSGPTDTQYF
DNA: TGTGCCAGTAGTATACCTAGCGGGCCCACAGATACGCAGTATTTT

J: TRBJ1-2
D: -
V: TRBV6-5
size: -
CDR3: CASRPTESYGYTF
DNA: TGTGCCAGCAGACCGACAGAGTCCTATGGCTACACCTTC

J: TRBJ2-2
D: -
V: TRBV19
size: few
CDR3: CASSRDFQNTGELFF
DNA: TGTGCCAGTAGTCGGGACTTCCAGAACACCGGGGAGCTGTTTTTT

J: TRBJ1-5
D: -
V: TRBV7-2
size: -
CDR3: CASSLVSGSGSNQPQHF
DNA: TGTGCCAGCAGCTTAGTATCCGGGAGCGGTAGCAATCAGCCCCAGCATTTT

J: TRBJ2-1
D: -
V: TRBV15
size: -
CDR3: CATSRGGGSEQFF
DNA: TGTGCCACCAGCAGAGGAGGGGGATCTGAGCAGTTCTTC

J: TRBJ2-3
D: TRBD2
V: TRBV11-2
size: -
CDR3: CASSFGLAGLSDTQYF
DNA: TGTGCCAGCAGCTTTGGGTTAGCGGGGTTGTCAGATACGCAGTATTTT